These 7 T cell receptor beta chains share one sample of origin, sequenced in a study of blood T cell repertoires in COVID-19. Only in-frame clones appear in the TCRdb table, and some are missing; sequencing was by immunoSEQ multiplex PCR. The table shows more than 25,000 clones, with 75% to 90% occurring only once. Sequencing was carried out using peripheral blood. The receptors derive from a man older than 75 with acute or convalescent COVID-19.

CDR3 nucleotide sequence: TGTGCCAGCAGCCCCGACAGGGGGTACACAGATACGCAGTATTTT. It is translated as CASSPDRGYTDTQYF. The rearrangement uses TRBV5-4 and TRBJ2-3; 9 nucleotides align to TRBD1. The CDR3 has 15 residues. V gave up 4 bases and J gave up 2 bases; unmatched junction bases: 5. From germline, CDR1 is SGHNT and CDR2 YYREEE (reference sequence).

The chain recombines TRBV2 with TRBJ2-7; a possible D gene is TRBD1 (6 bases). The V end lost 6 bases, the J end lost 4 bases, and 13 bases lay between the germline ends. In germline, CDR1 is SNHLY, CDR2 FYNNEI. This CDR3 contains 13 residues. The CDR3 DNA sequence: TGTGCCAGCAGACGACAGGCCGCATACGAGCAGTACTTC. Protein: CASRRQAAYEQYF.

This chain connects TRBV11-2 to TRBJ2-1, with D maybe TRBD2 (6 bases). The CDR3 is 16 residues long. Germline-derived CDR1 and CDR2 are SGHAT and FQNNGV. Trimming left V 4 bases short and J 0 bases short, with 13 bases between. The CDR3 DNA reads as TGTGCCAGCAGCTCCGTCGGAGGGGACTCCTACAATGAGCAGTTCTTC. Its protein product is CASSSVGGDSYNEQFF.

This chain connects TRBV5-1 to TRBJ1-4; TRBD1 aligns across 8 bases. CDR3 length equals 13 residues. V shed 4 bases, J shed 8 bases, and the junction held 4 bases outside the gene matches. Looked up from germline, CDR1 is SGHRS and CDR2 is YFSETQ. CDR3 region: CASSTGQGEKLFF. Here the CDR3 DNA reads TGCGCCAGCAGCACCGGACAGGGAGAAAAACTGTTTTTT.

The chain recombines TRBV12-3 or TRBV12-4 with TRBJ1-3; no clear D. This CDR3 has 11 amino acids. V was cut by 5 bases and J by 6 bases, with 5 bases left in between. The DNA of the CDR3 is TGTGCCAGCAGTCGACTAAACACCATATATTTT. Protein product: CASSRLNTIYF.

V and J are TRBV11-2 and TRBJ2-5; 7 bases are shared with TRBD2. V gave up 4 bases and J gave up 7 bases; unmatched junction bases: 9. The CDR3 is 14 residues long. Germline CDR1 reads SGHAT; CDR2 reads FQNNGV. In DNA form, the CDR3 reads TGTGCCAGCAGCTCCCCCAGCGGGGCCCTGACCCAGTACTTC. Translating it yields CASSSPSGALTQYF.

The chain links TRBV6-1 to TRBJ1-5; no firm D call. From germline, CDR1 is MNHNS and CDR2 SASEGT. The CDR3 covers 13 residues. V was pared by 0 bases and J by 10 bases, with 10 bases between. Here the CDR3 reads CASSEARIEPQHF. CDR3 in DNA: TGTGCCAGCAGTGAAGCGCGAATCGAACCCCAGCATTTT.